The T cell receptor (beta chain) under discussion was sequenced for a study of early T cells in non-severe SARS-CoV-2 infection. Across the whole study: RNA in bulk from unsorted whole blood was sequenced, and chains were unpaired. Study-wide results and limits: Anti-spike CD8 responses were favored by VDJdb matching, which missed private and CD4 specificities.

Separate cDNA molecules each had unique molecular identifiers attached to them. TCRdb ran MiXCR on the 5' RACE reads and lists one entry per CDR3 protein. The sample consists of approximately 70,000 distinct CDR3 sequences, 9% to 10% of them appearing once. This CDR3 is 12 amino acids long. The ends were cut back, 7 bases at V and 5 bases at J, with 7 bases in the middle. Germline V CDR1 and CDR2: SGHRS, YFSETQ. This clonotype showed up many times. The antigen is undetermined. This receptor was obtained from an adult who was a healthcare worker with PCR-confirmed SARS-CoV-2 infection or an uninfected control (not recorded which). The input for sequencing was whole blood, taken at baseline. This chain joins TRBV5-1 and TRBJ1-6, with D unclear. The CDR3 region is CASAQDNSPLHF. The DNA for the CDR3 is TGCGCCAGCGCCCAGGATAATTCACCCCTCCACTTT. The variable domain in full, with the rest retrieved from reference TRBV5-1 and TRBJ1-6, is KAGVTQTPRYLIKTRGQQVTLSCSPISGHRSVSWYQQTPGQGLQFLFEYFSETQRNKGNFPGRFSGRQFSNSRSEMNVSTLELGDSALYLCASAQDNSPLHFGNGTRLTVT.